The present T cell receptor beta chain was sequenced within a study of blood T cell repertoires in COVID-19 (dated by TCRdb to 2018 to 2020). Regarding the research as a whole: Samples from collaborators originated in the United States, Italy and Spain and spanned both the acute and convalescent phases of COVID-19. The material from the prospective study consisted of cDNA or gDNA derived from T cells, B-cell-depleted T cells, or PBMCs. The dataset comprised deeply sampled blood TCRbeta repertoires from subjects exposed to, actively infected with, or recovered from COVID-19. The repertoires were released in a freely available public database meant as a resource for research on the immune response to SARS-CoV-2. Samples came from the ongoing ImmuneRACE study (first 160 participants) plus 1,254 subjects from 6 global collaborators. Sample metadata almost always included a de-identified subject ID, COVID-19 status, age in years and sex. Where HLA class I and class II types were available, the types were taken from metadata supplied by the sample provider, not from assay-based typing.

TCRbeta CDR3 regions were amplified from genomic DNA by means of the immunoSEQ Assay, a bias-controlled multiplex PCR. Processing in the source paper ran as follows. The number of nucleated cells in each sample was estimated by amplification of reference gene primers within the assay. To quantify the absolute abundance of each unique TCRbeta CDR3 rearrangement, sequence reads were collapsed and filtered. For each sample, productive Simpson clonality was calculated as the square root of Simpson's diversity index across productive rearrangements. The table was pulled from immuneACCESS by TCRdb, which kept in-frame rearrangements only. Such tables lose some clones; where checked, under half of the loss comes from unresolved V genes, and the rest has no known cause. V and J calls and clone size come straight from that table; D and trimming were deduced from the DNA. Present in this sample are about 300,000 clones, 85% to 90% of which were seen just once. Of the sample, 10% to 15% is held by the ten largest clones.

Note on this clone: Its cognate antigen has yet to be identified. Base qualities are not provided; no much larger clone lies one nucleotide away.

Whole blood was collected in K2EDTA tubes by collaborating institutions according to the institutions' own protocols. For TCRbeta analysis, collaborators shipped samples as frozen whole blood, isolated PBMCs, or DNA extracted from either of those sample types. Broader findings and caveats from the paper: Clinical and demographic metadata were provided uncurated, with the amount varying by source and participant.

CDR1 and CDR2 are drawn from the germline V gene: SQVTM, ANQGSEA. Trimmed from V: 1 base; trimmed from J: 6 bases; junction bases lacking a gene match: 6. The CDR3 has 14 amino acids, counting the end cysteine and phenylalanine. Of the read, only the CDR3 DNA is kept; its 42 bases are in frame from base 1. This sequence originates from a human donor in a cohort sampled during active COVID-19. The sequence joins TRBV29-1 to TRBJ1-1; 9 central nucleotides agree with TRBD1. Material: peripheral blood. The DNA is TGCAGCGTTGAAGTTAACAGGGGGCCGGCTGAAGCTTTCTTT. Translation gives CSVEVNRGPAEAFF.